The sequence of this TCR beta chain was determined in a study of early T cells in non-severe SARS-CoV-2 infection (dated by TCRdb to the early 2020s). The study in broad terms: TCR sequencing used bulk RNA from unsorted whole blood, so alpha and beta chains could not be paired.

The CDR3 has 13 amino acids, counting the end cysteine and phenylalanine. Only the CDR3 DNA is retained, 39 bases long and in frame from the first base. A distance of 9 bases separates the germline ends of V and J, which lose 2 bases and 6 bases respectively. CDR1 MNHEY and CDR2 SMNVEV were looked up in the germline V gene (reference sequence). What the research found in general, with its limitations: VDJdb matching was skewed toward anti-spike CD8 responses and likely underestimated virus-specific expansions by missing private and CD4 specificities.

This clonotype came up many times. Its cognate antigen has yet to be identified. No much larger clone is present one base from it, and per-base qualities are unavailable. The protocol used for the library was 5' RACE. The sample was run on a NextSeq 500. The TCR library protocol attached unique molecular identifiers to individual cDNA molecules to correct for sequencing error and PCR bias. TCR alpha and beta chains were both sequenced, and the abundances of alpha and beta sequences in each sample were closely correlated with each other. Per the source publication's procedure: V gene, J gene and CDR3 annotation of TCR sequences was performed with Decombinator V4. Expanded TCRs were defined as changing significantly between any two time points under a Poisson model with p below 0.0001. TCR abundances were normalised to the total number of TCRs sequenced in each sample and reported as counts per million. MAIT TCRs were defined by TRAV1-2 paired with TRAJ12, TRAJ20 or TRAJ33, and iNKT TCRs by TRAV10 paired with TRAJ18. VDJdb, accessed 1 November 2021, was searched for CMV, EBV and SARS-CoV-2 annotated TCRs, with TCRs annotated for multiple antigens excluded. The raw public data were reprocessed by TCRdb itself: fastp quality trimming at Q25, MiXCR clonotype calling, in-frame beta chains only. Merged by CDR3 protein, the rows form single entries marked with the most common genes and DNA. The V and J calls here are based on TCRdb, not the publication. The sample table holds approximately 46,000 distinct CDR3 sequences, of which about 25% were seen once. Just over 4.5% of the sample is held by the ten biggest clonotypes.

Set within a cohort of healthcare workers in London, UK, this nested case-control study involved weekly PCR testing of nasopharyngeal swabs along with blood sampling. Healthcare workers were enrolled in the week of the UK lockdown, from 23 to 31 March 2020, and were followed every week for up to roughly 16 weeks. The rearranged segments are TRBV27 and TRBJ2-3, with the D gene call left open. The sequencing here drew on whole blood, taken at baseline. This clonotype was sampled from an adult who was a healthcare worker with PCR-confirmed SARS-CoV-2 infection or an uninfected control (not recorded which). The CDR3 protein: CASSLREGDTQYF. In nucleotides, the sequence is TGTGCCAGCAGTTTAAGGGAAGGGGATACGCAGTATTTT.